This T cell receptor (beta chain) was found in a study of tumor and adjacent non-tumor tissue in lung cancer. A modified ARM-PCR protocol with three rounds of nested PCR amplified TCRbeta. TCRdb re-called the multiplex PCR reads through MiXCR, storing one row per CDR3 protein. Of about 85,000 distinct CDR3 sequences listed, about 61% were seen once; the top ten hold about 15%. No cell sorting was done before RNA was extracted from the tissue. Germline V lookup: CDR1 SQVTM, CDR2 ANQGSEA. Ends included, the CDR3 has 10 residues. To note about this clonotype: Its target is unknown. In this CDR3 the conserved last residue, phenylalanine or tryptophan, is missing, so a read error is likely. The DNA is left out, because the CDR3 cannot be placed on it with certainty; the CDR3 is given as TCRdb lists it.

The study's findings and limits: TCR diversity was significantly greater in tumor than normal lung tissue. In normal lung, the top 100 clones were significantly more dominant than in tumor.

This clonotype originated in a man between 70 and 80 years old with non-small cell lung cancer. The sequenced sample was lung tumor tissue. The chain combines TRBV29-1 with TRBJ2-7. This CDR3 is CSAVVTARYS.